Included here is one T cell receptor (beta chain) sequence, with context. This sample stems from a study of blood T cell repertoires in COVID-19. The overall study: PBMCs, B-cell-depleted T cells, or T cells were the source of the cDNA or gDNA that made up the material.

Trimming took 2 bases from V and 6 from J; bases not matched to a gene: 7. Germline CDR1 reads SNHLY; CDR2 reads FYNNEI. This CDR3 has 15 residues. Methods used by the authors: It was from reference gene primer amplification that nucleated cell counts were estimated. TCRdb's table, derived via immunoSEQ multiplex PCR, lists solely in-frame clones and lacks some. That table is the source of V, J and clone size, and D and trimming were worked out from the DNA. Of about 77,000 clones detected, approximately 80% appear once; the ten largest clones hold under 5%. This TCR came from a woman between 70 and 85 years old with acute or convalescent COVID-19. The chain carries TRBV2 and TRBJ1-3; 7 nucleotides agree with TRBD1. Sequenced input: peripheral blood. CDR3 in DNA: TGTGCCAGCAGTGAACGAGGGGGCTGGGCAAACACCATATATTTT. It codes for CASSERGGWANTIYF.